One and the same sample provided the 8 T cell receptor beta chains below, sequenced in a study of T cell repertoires in cytomegalovirus infection. Antigens for these TCRs are unknown. TCRdb redid the calling of the reads with MiXCR, one entry per CDR3 protein. The sample has just over 450,000 distinct CDR3 sequences, under 55% seen once. Here the sequenced sample was cultured PBMCs, taken from culture after CMV antigen stimulation. The receptors stem from a human donor in good health (CMV status not recorded). Some clones in this sample may be carry-over from other donors' samples.

CDR3 protein: CSAVRRGYQETQYF. The CDR3, as DNA: TGCAGTGCCGTGAGGCGGGGATACCAAGAGACCCAGTACTTC. This chain links TRBV20-1 with TRBJ2-5, with D possibly matching TRBD2 (6 bases). Germline loops: CDR1 DFQATT, CDR2 SNEGSKA (reference sequence). V lost 6 bases and J lost 0, with 14 bases in between. This CDR3 is 14 amino acids long.

The rearrangement joins TRBV2 to TRBJ2-1; 7 bases fit TRBD2. Germline trimming cut 6 bases from V and 9 bases from J; bases unmatched to any gene: 11. The CDR3 totals 14 residues. Germline values: CDR1 SNHLY, CDR2 FYNNEI. The CDR3 bases are TGTGCCAGCAGGCCAGCGGGATACCCCAGTGAGCAGTTCTTC. It codes for CASRPAGYPSEQFF.

This clonotype was counted between two and nine times. This CDR3 is CASRGRPKSSYNEQFF. CDR3 bases: TGTGCCAGTCGCGGGAGGCCAAAAAGCTCCTACAATGAGCAGTTCTTC. The J gene is TRBJ2-1, the V gene TRBV7-9; TRBD2 matches 8 bases. CDR1 and CDR2 (germline): SEHNR, FQNEAQ (reference sequence). The CDR3 has 16 amino acids. Trimming at V came to 9 bases and at J to 0 bases, leaving 10 bases not matched to a gene.

This clonotype was counted between two and nine times. The chain employs TRBV6-5 and TRBJ2-3; 8 nucleotides line up with TRBD2. Germline CDR1 and CDR2: MNHEY and SVGAGI. This CDR3 region has 13 residues. With V trimmed by 7 bases and J by 6 bases, 6 bases remained unmatched. The CDR3 protein is CASNKRGWDTQYF. The CDR3 DNA reads as TGTGCCAGCAATAAGCGGGGGTGGGATACGCAGTATTTT.

This clonotype was counted between two and nine times. The J gene is TRBJ2-1, the V gene TRBV15; D uncertain. The germline V and J ends were trimmed by 0 bases and 10 bases, with 10 bases remaining between them. The CDR3 contains 13 residues. CDR1 and CDR2 (germline): LNHNV, YYDKDF (reference sequence). As DNA, the CDR3 is TGTGCCACCAGCAGAGATCCAGGTATCGAGCAGTTCTTC. It encodes CATSRDPGIEQFF.

The genes are TRBV10-2 and TRBJ1-2; no definite D call. Trimming took 8 bases from V and 4 from J, leaving 14 bases between them. The CDR3 has 13 amino acids. Germline assignment: CDR1 WSHSY and CDR2 SAAADI. In DNA, the CDR3 is TGCGCCAGCGTCGACCGATTGAGCTATGGCTACACCTTC. Amino acid sequence: CASVDRLSYGYTF.

This clonotype has more than one count but fewer than ten. The chain joins TRBV7-8 to TRBJ1-5; D uncertain. This CDR3 has 15 amino acids. The germline V and J ends were trimmed by 0 bases and 0 bases, with 6 bases remaining between them. Germline CDR1 is SGHVS and CDR2 is FQNEAQ. DNA for the CDR3: TGTGCCAGCAGCTTAGCCAGATTTAGCAATCAGCCCCAGCATTTT. Protein: CASSLARFSNQPQHF.

Of note for this clonotype: Sequence at one end of the junction differs from germline and may be a read error. The chain joins TRBV7-6 to TRBJ1-4, with D unclear. Germline CDR1 SGHVS, CDR2 FNYEAQ. This CDR3 comprises 14 residues. The CDR3 DNA reads as TGTGCCAGCAGCCTAGCCGGGAACTTCCAAAAACTGTTTTTT. Encoded protein: CASSLAGNFQKLFF.